This T cell receptor (beta chain) comes out of a study of blood T cell repertoires in COVID-19. Study-level information: COVID-19 samples, acute and convalescent, were from the United States, Italy and Spain. Sources were T cells, B-cell-depleted T cells, or PBMCs; the material itself was cDNA or gDNA.

Original data processing: From reference gene primer amplification, estimates of nucleated cell counts were derived. TCRdb's copy holds only in-frame clones and misses some; the assay was immunoSEQ multiplex PCR. V and J calls and clone size come straight from that table; D and trimming were deduced from the DNA. The table includes fewer than 200,000 clones, around 90% detected once. CDR1 is LGHNA and CDR2 is YNFKEQ in the germline V gene. V dropped 0 bases and J dropped 2 bases, with 10 bases sitting between them. The length of the CDR3 is 15 residues. The gene calls are TRBV4-2 and TRBJ1-2; D may be TRBD1 (6 bases). This TCR derives from a man aged 45-60 years with acute or convalescent COVID-19. The source material was peripheral blood. The CDR3 DNA reads as TGTGCCAGCAGCCAAGATGGGCAGGGGAACTATGGCTACACCTTC. Translated: CASSQDGQGNYGYTF.